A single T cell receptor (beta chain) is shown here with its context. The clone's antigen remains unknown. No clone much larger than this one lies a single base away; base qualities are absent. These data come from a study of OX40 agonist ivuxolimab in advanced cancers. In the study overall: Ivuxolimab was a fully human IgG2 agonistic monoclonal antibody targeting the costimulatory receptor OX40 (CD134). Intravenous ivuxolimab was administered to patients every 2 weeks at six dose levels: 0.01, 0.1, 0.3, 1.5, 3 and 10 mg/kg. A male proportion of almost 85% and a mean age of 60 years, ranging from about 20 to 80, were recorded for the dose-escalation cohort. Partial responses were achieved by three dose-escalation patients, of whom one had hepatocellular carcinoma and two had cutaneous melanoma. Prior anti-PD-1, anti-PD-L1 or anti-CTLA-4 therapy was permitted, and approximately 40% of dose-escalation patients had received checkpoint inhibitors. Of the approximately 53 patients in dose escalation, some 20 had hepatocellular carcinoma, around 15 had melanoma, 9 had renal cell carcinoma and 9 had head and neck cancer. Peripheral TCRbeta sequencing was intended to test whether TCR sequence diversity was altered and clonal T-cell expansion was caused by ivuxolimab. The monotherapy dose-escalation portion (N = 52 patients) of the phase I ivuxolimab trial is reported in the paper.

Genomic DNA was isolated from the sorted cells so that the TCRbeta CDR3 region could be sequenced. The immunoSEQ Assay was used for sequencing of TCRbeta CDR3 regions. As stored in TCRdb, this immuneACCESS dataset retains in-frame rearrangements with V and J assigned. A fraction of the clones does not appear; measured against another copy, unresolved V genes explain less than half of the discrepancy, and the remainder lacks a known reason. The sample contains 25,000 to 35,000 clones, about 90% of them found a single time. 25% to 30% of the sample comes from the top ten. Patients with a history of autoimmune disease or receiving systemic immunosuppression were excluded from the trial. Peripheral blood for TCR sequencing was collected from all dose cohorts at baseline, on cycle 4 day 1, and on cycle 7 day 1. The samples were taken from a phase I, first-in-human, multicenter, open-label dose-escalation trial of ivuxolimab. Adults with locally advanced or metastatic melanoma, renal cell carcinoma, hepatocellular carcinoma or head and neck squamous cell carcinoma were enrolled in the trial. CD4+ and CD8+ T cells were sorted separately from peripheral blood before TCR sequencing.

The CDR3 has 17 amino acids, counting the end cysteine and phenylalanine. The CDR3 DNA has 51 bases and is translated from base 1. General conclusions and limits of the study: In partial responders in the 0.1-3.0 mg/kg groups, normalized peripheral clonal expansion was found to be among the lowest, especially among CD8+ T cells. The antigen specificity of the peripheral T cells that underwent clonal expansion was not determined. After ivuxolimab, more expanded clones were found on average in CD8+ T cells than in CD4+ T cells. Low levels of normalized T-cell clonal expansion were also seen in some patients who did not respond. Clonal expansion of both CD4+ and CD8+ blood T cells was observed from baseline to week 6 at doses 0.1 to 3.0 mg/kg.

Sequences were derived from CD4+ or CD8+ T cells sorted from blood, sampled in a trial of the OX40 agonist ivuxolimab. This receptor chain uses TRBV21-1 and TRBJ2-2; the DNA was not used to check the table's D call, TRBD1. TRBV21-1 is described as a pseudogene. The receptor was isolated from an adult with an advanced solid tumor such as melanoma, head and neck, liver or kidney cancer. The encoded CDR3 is CASRVWQGSVDTGELFF. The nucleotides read TGTGCCAGCAGGGTCTGGCAGGGCTCGGTGGACACCGGGGAGCTGTTTTTT.